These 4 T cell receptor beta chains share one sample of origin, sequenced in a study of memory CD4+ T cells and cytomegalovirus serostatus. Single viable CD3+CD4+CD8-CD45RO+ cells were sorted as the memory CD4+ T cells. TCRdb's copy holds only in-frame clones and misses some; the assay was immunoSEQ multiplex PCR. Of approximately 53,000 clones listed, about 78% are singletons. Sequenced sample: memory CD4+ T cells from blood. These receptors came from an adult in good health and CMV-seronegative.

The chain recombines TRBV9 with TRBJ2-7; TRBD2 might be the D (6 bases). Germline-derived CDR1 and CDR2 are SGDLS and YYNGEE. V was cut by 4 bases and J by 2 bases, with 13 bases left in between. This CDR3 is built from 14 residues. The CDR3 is CASSLLAGTYEQYF. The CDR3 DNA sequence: TGTGCCAGCAGCCTCCTGGCGGGGACCTACGAGCAGTACTTC.

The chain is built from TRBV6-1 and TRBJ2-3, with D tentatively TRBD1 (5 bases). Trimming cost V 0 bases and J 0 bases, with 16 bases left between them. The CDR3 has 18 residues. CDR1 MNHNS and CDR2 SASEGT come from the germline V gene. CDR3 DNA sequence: TGTGCCAGCAGTGAAGCACGGGTGACAGTAACTAGCACAGATACGCAGTATTTT. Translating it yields CASSEARVTVTSTDTQYF.

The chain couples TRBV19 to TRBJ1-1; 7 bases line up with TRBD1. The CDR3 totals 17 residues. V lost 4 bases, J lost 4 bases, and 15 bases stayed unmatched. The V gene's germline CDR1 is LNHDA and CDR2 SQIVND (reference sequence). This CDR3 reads CASSKRGVTGASTEAFF. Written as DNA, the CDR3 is TGTGCCAGTAGTAAGAGGGGGGTCACAGGGGCGAGCACTGAAGCTTTCTTT.

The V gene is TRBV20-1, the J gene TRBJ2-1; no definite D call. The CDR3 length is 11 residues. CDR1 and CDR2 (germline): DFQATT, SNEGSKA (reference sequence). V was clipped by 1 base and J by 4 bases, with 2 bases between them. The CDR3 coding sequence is TGCAGTGCTAGAGGTTACAATGAGCAGTTCTTC. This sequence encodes CSARGYNEQFF.